A single sample is the source of the 31 T cell receptor beta chains below, sequenced in a study of shared clonotypes between healthy human individuals. Generated by immunoSEQ multiplex PCR, the TCRdb table keeps only in-frame clones and is missing some. The sample has some 500,000 clones; 75% to 80% are singletons. The sequenced material came from PBMCs. These receptors were obtained from a woman aged 40-49 years in good health. Some clones in this sample may be carry-over from other donors' samples.

Concerning this clone: A far bigger clonotype differs at one base, so this is likely a read error. This chain joins TRBV28 and TRBJ2-7, with 8 bases lining up with TRBD2. The length of the CDR3 is 14 residues. Per germline, CDR1 MDHEN and CDR2 SYDVKM. V was pared by 3 bases and J by 6 bases, with 7 bases of the junction left unmatched. DNA for the CDR3: TGTGCCAGCAGTTTCCTCCTAGCGGGCTGCGAGCAGTACTTC. Translation: CASSFLLAGCEQYF.

This rearrangement joins TRBV5-4 to TRBJ2-7, with 10 bases aligning to TRBD2. The ends lost 3 bases at V and 7 bases at J; junction bases unmatched: 7. The CDR3 spans 14 residues. Germline CDR1 is SGHNT and CDR2 is YYREEE (reference sequence). The CDR3 loop reads CASSWTSGSGEQYF. CDR3 coding DNA: TGTGCCAGCAGCTGGACTAGCGGCAGTGGTGAGCAGTACTTC.

J is TRBJ1-1 and V is TRBV7-8; D not certain. Germline-derived CDR1 and CDR2 are SGHVS and FQNEAQ. Trimming cost V 1 base and J 4 bases, with 10 bases left between them. CDR3 size: 14 residues. The CDR3 is CASSLEEGSTEAFF. The CDR3 DNA reads as TGTGCCAGCAGCTTAGAGGAGGGTTCCACTGAAGCTTTCTTT.

There are many counts of this clone. The chain carries TRBV4-1 and TRBJ2-2; TRBD1 is a possible D gene (5 bases). Germline V lookup: CDR1 MGHRA, CDR2 YSYEKL. The V end was cut by 2 bases, the J end by 6 bases, with 10 bases between. The CDR3 extends over 14 amino acids. The CDR3, as DNA: TGCGCCAGCAGCCAACCTGGACACCCCGGGGAGCTGTTTTTT. Translating it yields CASSQPGHPGELFF.

The chain links TRBV5-1 to TRBJ2-1, with TRBD2 matching over 8 bases. The CDR3 contains 16 residues. Per the germline V gene, CDR1 is SGHRS and CDR2 is YFSETQ. Trimming took 4 bases from V and 4 from J; bases not matched to a gene: 10. CDR3 sequence (DNA): TGCGCCAGCAGCCCACGGACTAGCCGGTCGTACAATGAGCAGTTCTTC. Protein sequence: CASSPRTSRSYNEQFF.

V gene TRBV28 combines with J gene TRBJ1-5; 7 bases are shared with TRBD1. CDR1 is MDHEN, CDR2 SYDVKM, per germline. Unmatched junction bases numbered 7, after V lost 7 bases and J lost 4 bases. CDR3 size: 14 residues. The CDR3 DNA reads TGTGCCAGCACCGAGACAGGGACGAATCAGCCCCAGCATTTT. It translates to CASTETGTNQPQHF. Drawing the rest from reference TRBV28 and TRBJ1-5, the complete variable domain is DVKVTQSSRYLVKRTGEKVFLECVQDMDHENMFWYRQDPGLGLRLIYFSYDVKMKEKGDIPEGYSVSREKKERFSLILESASTNQTSMYLCASTETGTNQPQHFGDGTRLSIL.

A note on this clone: Since a much larger clone is just one base distant, this may be a read error. In the same sample, other DNA sequences code for this CDR3. The J gene is TRBJ1-4, the V gene TRBV28, with a possible D match to TRBD1 (6 bases). The CDR3 spans 14 residues. From germline, CDR1 is MDHEN and CDR2 SYDVKM. The CDR3: CASSLQGLNEKLFF. CDR3 nucleotide sequence: TGTGCCAGCAGTCTACAGGGCCTCAATGAGAAACTGTTTTTT.

This chain connects TRBV4-3 to TRBJ1-4, with D tentatively TRBD1 (5 bases). V lost 4 bases and J 0 bases, leaving 12 bases between the germline ends. The V gene's germline CDR1 is LGHNA and CDR2 YSLEER. The CDR3 consists of 16 residues. CDR3: CASSPGAGSTNEKLFF. The DNA of the CDR3 is TGCGCCAGCAGCCCCGGGGCGGGGTCAACTAATGAAAAACTGTTTTTT.

The V gene is TRBV2, the J gene TRBJ1-5; TRBD1 matches at 9 bases. V lost 6 bases and J lost 2; bases outside the gene matches: 5. In germline, CDR1 is SNHLY, CDR2 FYNNEI. The CDR3 is made up of 15 amino acids. The CDR3 DNA is TGTGCCAGCAGCGAGGACAGGGGTGGCAATCAGCCCCAGCATTTT. Translated: CASSEDRGGNQPQHF. Complete variable domain (other parts from reference TRBV2 and TRBJ1-5): EPEVTQTPSHQVTQMGQEVILRCVPISNHLYFYWYRQILGQKVEFLVSFYNNEISEKSEIFDDQFSVERPDGSNFTLKIRSTKLEDSAMYFCASSEDRGGNQPQHFGDGTRLSIL.

Concerning this clone itself: This is likely an artifact of a read error, given a far larger clone one base away. The chain combines TRBV2 with TRBJ1-5; TRBD1 agrees at 11 bases. The germline CDR1 and CDR2 sequences are SNHLY and FYNNEI. The CDR3 contains 17 residues. V dropped 4 bases and J dropped 0; count of bases not matched to a gene: 5. The CDR3 DNA sequence: TGTGCCAGCAGTGCGGACAGGGGGCCTAGTAGCAATCAGCCCCAGCATTTT. Amino acids: CASSADRGPSSNQPQHF.

The chain has TRBV7-8 and TRBJ2-1; D may be TRBD1 (6 bases). V was shortened by 6 bases and J by 3 bases, with 12 bases between the two germline ends. The CDR3 runs to 14 residues. CDR1 and CDR2 from the germline V gene are SGHVS and FQNEAQ. In DNA form, the CDR3 reads TGTGCCAGCAGGGAGACAGGAGACTACAATGAGCAGTTCTTC. This codes for CASRETGDYNEQFF.

The chain is built from TRBV4-3 and TRBJ1-4; 7 positions agree with TRBD1. Germline assignment: CDR1 LGHNA and CDR2 YSLEER. This CDR3 region has 15 residues. V shed 7 bases and J 5 bases; nucleotides not matched to a gene: 10. The CDR3 here is CASTVRQGQNEKLFF. DNA for the CDR3: TGCGCCAGCACCGTAAGACAGGGTCAGAATGAAAAACTGTTTTTT.

This sequence joins TRBV19 and TRBJ1-2; 7 bases are a match to TRBD1. The CDR3 totals 16 residues. From germline, CDR1 is LNHDA and CDR2 SQIVND (reference sequence). J lost 0 bases, V lost 2 bases, and 6 bases had no gene match. The CDR3 DNA sequence: TGTGCCAGTAGTATACCGGGACAGCCGACTAACTATGGCTACACCTTC. Protein sequence: CASSIPGQPTNYGYTF.

For the CDR3, the DNA is TGCAGTGCTATGCGCGGCTACGAGCAGTACTTC. It translates to CSAMRGYEQYF. V gene TRBV20-1 combines with J gene TRBJ2-7, with D unresolved. This CDR3 contains 11 residues. The germline V gene has CDR1 DFQATT and CDR2 SNEGSKA (reference sequence). The V end lost 4 bases, the J end lost 3 bases, and 7 bases lay between the germline ends.

This clone was detected once. A far larger clone is one nucleotide away, so this likely arose from a read error. V usage is TRBV14 and J usage is TRBJ2-5, with D unclear. The CDR3 consists of 14 residues. CDR1 SGHDN and CDR2 FVKESK come from the germline V gene. CDR3 sequence: CTSSQPALRETQYF. In DNA, the CDR3 is TGTACCAGCAGCCAACCAGCTCTTCGTGAGACCCAGTACTTC.

The gene calls are TRBV5-1 and TRBJ2-3; D assignment may be TRBD1 or TRBD2 (5 bases each). The length of the CDR3 is 15 residues. CDR1 and CDR2 (germline): SGHRS, YFSETQ. V lost 6 bases to trimming and J lost 0 bases, with 14 bases between them. The CDR3, as DNA: TGCGCCAGCACCGAGGGACGGACTAGCACAGATACGCAGTATTTT. Translating it yields CASTEGRTSTDTQYF. Variable domain in full (rest from reference TRBV5-1 and TRBJ2-3): KAGVTQTPRYLIKTRGQQVTLSCSPISGHRSVSWYQQTPGQGLQFLFEYFSETQRNKGNFPGRFSGRQFSNSRSEMNVSTLELGDSALYLCASTEGRTSTDTQYFGPGTRLTVL.

Worth noting for this clone: It is likely a read error: a sequence one base away is far more abundant. The chain links TRBV4-2 to TRBJ1-5; D gene uncertain. This CDR3 has 15 residues. Germline values: CDR1 LGHNA, CDR2 YNFKEQ. The DNA of the CDR3 is TGTGCCGGCAGCCAAGAGTTTTGGGGCAATCAGCCCCAGCATTTT. Its protein is CAGSQEFWGNQPQHF.

In regard to this clone: The junction departs from germline at one end; a sequencing error may be responsible. The chain joins TRBV7-7 to TRBJ2-5, with D tentatively TRBD2 (5 bases). The V gene's germline CDR1 is SSHAT and CDR2 FNYEAQ (reference sequence). The CDR3 runs 13 residues. CDR3 bases: TGTGCTAGCAGCTTAGGACTCGGGGAGACCCAGTACTTC. Amino acids: CASSLGLGETQYF.

The CDR3 bases are TGTGCCAGCAGTTTCCCGGGACTAGCGGTTTACGAGCAGTACTTC. It is translated as CASSFPGLAVYEQYF. The gene calls are TRBV28 and TRBJ2-7; 11 positions match TRBD2. Looked up from germline, CDR1 is MDHEN and CDR2 is SYDVKM. The V and J ends lost 3 bases and 4 bases, in that order; junction bases with no gene match: 5. The CDR3 is 15 residues long.

This chain joins TRBV30 and TRBJ2-2; D is possibly TRBD2 (5 bases). The germline V gene has CDR1 GTSNPN and CDR2 SVGIG (reference sequence). Between the trimmed V and J ends, which lost 7 bases and 3 bases, there was a span of 15 bases. There are 14 residues in the CDR3. In nucleotides, the CDR3 is TGTGCCTCCGGCCGTACAGCGGACACCGGGGAGCTGTTTTTT. Translation gives CASGRTADTGELFF.

In this sample, this clone turned up many times. The rearrangement joins TRBV20-1 to TRBJ2-1, with 8 bases fitting TRBD2. Germline CDR1 is DFQATT and CDR2 is SNEGSKA (reference sequence). CDR3 length equals 11 residues. The V gene end was trimmed by 4 bases and the J gene end by 11 bases; junction bases not matched to a gene: 4. In nucleotides, the CDR3 is TGCAGTGCTACCCGGGGGGGTCAGCAGTTCTTC. This gives the protein CSATRGGQQFF.

In this sample, this clone turned up once. This likely stems from a read error, as it lies one base from a far larger clone. This chain links TRBV6-1 with TRBJ2-7; the D is unclear. The V end lost 3 bases, the J end lost 2 bases, and 5 bases lay between the germline ends. The CDR3 loop spans 12 amino acids. Germline-derived CDR1 and CDR2 are MNHNS and SASEGT. The CDR3 bases are TGTGCCAGCAGTGATTCGCCCTACGAGCAGTACTTC. Its translation: CASSDSPYEQYF.

The rearrangement links TRBV10-3 to TRBJ1-1; tentative D call: TRBD1 (5 bases). The CDR3 loop spans 13 amino acids. The germline gives CDR1 ENHRY, CDR2 SYGVKD. The V and J ends lost 6 bases and 3 bases respectively, with 11 bases between them. The CDR3 region has the DNA TGTGCCATCAGACTCGACAGAGACACTGAAGCTTTCTTT. Protein sequence: CAIRLDRDTEAFF.

V is TRBV19 and J is TRBJ1-2; no clear D gene. The ends were cut back, 3 bases at V and 1 base at J, with 12 bases in the middle. Germline V gene data show CDR1 as LNHDA and CDR2 as SQIVND (reference sequence). This CDR3 region has 15 residues. The CDR3 reads CASSMWASGNYGYTF. CDR3 bases: TGTGCCAGTAGTATGTGGGCATCGGGTAACTATGGCTACACCTTC.

The V and J genes are TRBV21-1 and TRBJ2-1. TRBV21-1 is assigned pseudogene status. The CDR3 runs 16 residues. The CDR3 loop is CASSKVRVGVYNEQFF. The CDR3 region has the DNA TGTGCCAGCAGCAAAGTCAGGGTGGGGGTCTACAATGAGCAGTTCTTC.

The chain carries TRBV25-1 and TRBJ1-4, with D possibly being TRBD1 (6 bases). The CDR3 length is 13 residues. The germline gives CDR1 MGHDK, CDR2 SYGVNS. V lost 6 bases to trimming and J lost 8 bases, with 13 bases between them. CDR3 DNA: TGTGCCAGCAGCACACAGGGCTGGGAAAAACTGTTTTTT. Translation gives CASSTQGWEKLFF.

The genes are TRBV11-3 and TRBJ2-2, with 7 bases matching TRBD1. The V gene's germline CDR1 is SGHNT and CDR2 YENEEA. The CDR3 covers 16 residues. Unmatched junction bases numbered 6, after V lost 0 bases and J lost 5 bases. CDR3 protein: CASSLDAGGVTGELFF. DNA of the CDR3: TGTGCCAGCAGCTTAGACGCAGGGGGTGTAACCGGGGAGCTGTTTTTT.

A note on this clone: A far larger clone is just one base off, so this is likely a read error. DNA of the CDR3: TGTGCCTGGACCATGCGGGGGAAACCAGCGGAGCCGCTGAACACAGGGGAGCTGTTTTTT. Translated: CAWTMRGKPAEPLNTGELFF. V is TRBV30 and J is TRBJ2-2; 7 bases fit TRBD2. The CDR3 contains 20 residues. CDR1 and CDR2 (germline): GTSNPN, SVGIG (reference sequence).

V usage is TRBV6-6 and J usage is TRBJ1-4, with TRBD1 matching 7 bases. The CDR3 runs 15 residues. Germline V CDR1 and CDR2: MNHNY, SVGAGI (reference sequence). V lost 6 bases and J lost 8; bases outside the gene matches: 12. CDR3 loop: CASREPGGLYEKLFF. CDR3 bases: TGTGCCAGCAGGGAACCAGGGGGATTGTACGAAAAACTGTTTTTT.

The rearrangement links TRBV10-1 to TRBJ2-1; 9 positions match TRBD2. CDR3 length: 18 amino acids. V shed 6 bases and J 5 bases; nucleotides not matched to a gene: 17. CDR1 and CDR2 from the germline V gene are WNHNN and SYGVQD (reference sequence). The CDR3 sequence: CASRRVAGESGRDNEQFF. As DNA, the CDR3 is TGCGCCAGCAGAAGGGTAGCGGGAGAGAGTGGGAGAGACAATGAGCAGTTCTTC.

This clone was counted a few times. The rearrangement joins TRBV7-8 to TRBJ2-1; perhaps TRBD2 as D (5 bases). Germline CDR1 is SGHVS and CDR2 is FQNEAQ. V lost 7 bases to trimming and J lost 1 base, with 11 bases between them. The CDR3 is 14 residues long. As DNA, the CDR3 is TGTGCCAGCACCGAGGGCACTTCCTACAATGAGCAGTTCTTC. This encodes CASTEGTSYNEQFF.